This T cell receptor beta chain emerged from a study of vaccination and CD4 T cells after COVID-19. This clonotype was counted only a few times. Its target is unknown. V was pared by 5 bases and J by 5 bases, with 12 bases between. The CDR3 runs 14 residues. Per the germline V gene, CDR1 is KGHDR and CDR2 is SFDVKD. Sequencing of DNA taken from cultured CD4+ T cells relied on the Oncomine TCR Beta short-read assay. From the PCR reads, TCRdb called clonotypes with MiXCR, one entry per CDR3 protein. The profile shows over 10,000 distinct CDR3 sequences, around three fifths of them singletons. Treatment noted: roughly nine-day PBMC culture with coronavirus spike peptide pools or control peptides (ViraFEST assay). After expanding antigen-specific T cells with peptide pools, ViraFEST sequenced their TCRs.

V is TRBV24-1 and J is TRBJ1-5, with D perhaps matching TRBD1 (5 bases). The receptor's source is a human donor who had recovered from COVID-19. The material sequenced was CD4+ T cells from blood, cultured in vitro. CDR3 protein: CATSVGGTYQPQHF. CDR3 DNA sequence: TGTGCCACCAGTGTTGGAGGGACCTATCAGCCCCAGCATTTT.